The next 3 T cell receptor beta chains were all read from a single sample in a study of blood T cell repertoires in COVID-19. Profiling relied on immunoSEQ multiplex PCR, and the TCRdb table lists in-frame clones only, not all of them. The sample includes roughly 670,000 clones, approximately 90% seen only once; the top ten take 0.2% to 0.3%. The specimen sequenced was peripheral blood. These receptors originate from a woman aged 18-29 years with acute or convalescent COVID-19.

This chain links TRBV6-4 with TRBJ2-2, with D possibly TRBD1 on 6 matching bases. Trimming removed 4 bases at V and 4 bases at J, with 10 bases between. Germline V gene lookup returns CDR1 MRHNA and CDR2 SNTAGT. The CDR3 has 14 amino acids. CDR3 sequence reads: CASSGTGITGELFF. The CDR3 bases are TGTGCCAGCAGTGGAACAGGGATCACCGGGGAGCTGTTTTTT.

The chain has TRBV6-5 and TRBJ1-4, with 7 bases that match TRBD1. The CDR3 runs to 14 residues. CDR1 and CDR2 (germline): MNHEY, SVGAGI. V gave up 2 bases and J gave up 8 bases; unmatched junction bases: 5. CDR3 in amino acids: CASSYEGAAEKLFF. CDR3 DNA sequence: TGTGCCAGCAGTTACGAGGGGGCCGCCGAAAAACTGTTTTTT.

The V and J genes are TRBV4-1 and TRBJ1-5, with TRBD1 matching over 7 bases. The J segment lost 0 bases and the V segment lost 4 bases, leaving 3 bases of the junction unmatched. CDR1 and CDR2 from the germline V gene are MGHRA and YSYEKL. The CDR3 is 15 amino acids. CDR3 bases: TGCGCCAGCAGCCCAGGGGGTTATAGCAATCAGCCCCAGCATTTT. Translating gives CASSPGGYSNQPQHF.